The clone carrying this TCR beta chain was picked up a small number of times. The antigen remains undetermined. The CDR3 is 14 residues long. Trimming removed 8 bases at V and 4 bases at J, with 17 bases between. Germline lookup yields CDR1 KGHDR and CDR2 SFDVKD. These data are taken from a study of human T cells and chemical hapten exposure. Broader study findings: TCRs above 1 in 1000 frequency stayed constant with DPC sensitization.

TCRdb processed the RACE reads anew with MiXCR; each CDR3 protein has one entry. The sample contains approximately 84,000 distinct CDR3 sequences, over 7% of which appear only once. Time point in this sample: healthy volunteer bleed at 6 weeks. The authors' total RNA extraction used unfractionated whole blood. The V and J genes are TRBV24-1 and TRBJ2-7; D unresolved. This clonotype originated in a male donor in good health. Some clones in this sample may be carry-over from other donors' samples. The sequenced sample was whole blood. The CDR3, as DNA: TGTGCCACCATTCGGACGAGGCCCCAATACGAGCAGTACTTC. It encodes CATIRTRPQYEQYF.